Below, 2 T cell receptor beta chains from the same sample are listed, as sequenced in a study of blood T cell repertoires in COVID-19. Profiled with immunoSEQ multiplex PCR; TCRdb holds only in-frame clones, not every one. The data contain approximately 230,000 clones, 85% to 95% of them singletons. Material: PBMCs or T cells enriched from blood (not recorded which). The receptor set was obtained from a woman aged 18-29 years who had recovered from COVID-19.

This chain joins TRBV11-3 and TRBJ1-6, with 9 bases identical to TRBD1. With V trimmed by 5 bases and J by 5 bases, 7 bases remained unmatched. Looked up from germline, CDR1 is SGHNT and CDR2 is YENEEA. The CDR3 totals 16 residues. The CDR3 here is CASSRGQGFNNSPLHF. CDR3 DNA sequence: TGTGCCAGCAGCCGGGGACAGGGTTTTAATAATTCACCCCTCCACTTT.

The V gene is TRBV5-6, the J gene TRBJ2-5, with 8 bases lining up with TRBD2. V lost 4 bases and J lost 2; bases outside the gene matches: 7. This CDR3 contains 15 residues. CDR1 SGHDT and CDR2 YYEEEE come from the germline V gene. CDR3: CASSAERGLQETQYF. CDR3 DNA: TGTGCCAGCAGCGCCGAGCGGGGGTTACAAGAGACCCAGTACTTC.